Shown below are 16 T cell receptor beta chains from a single sample sequenced in a study of blood T cell repertoires in COVID-19. Sequencing used immunoSEQ multiplex PCR; TCRdb keeps in-frame clones, though not all of them. The profile covers roughly 250,000 clones, with roughly 80% appearing a single time and 4.9% taken by the ten largest. The sequenced material came from peripheral blood. Source of these receptors: a woman of 80 years or more with active or convalescent COVID-19.

The chain links TRBV3-1 (or the pseudogene TRBV3-2) to TRBJ2-6; maybe TRBD2 (6 bases). The CDR3 is 14 residues long. Germline loops: CDR1 LGHDT, CDR2 YNNKEL (reference sequence). V was clipped by 5 bases and J by 6 bases, with 11 bases between them. The CDR3 DNA is TGTGCCAGCAGCGCGGGACCGTTGGCCAACGTCCTGACTTTC. Translated: CASSAGPLANVLTF.

The chain employs TRBV29-1 and TRBJ2-7; TRBD1 agrees at 7 bases. Germline lookup yields CDR1 SQVTM and CDR2 ANQGSEA. V shed 7 bases, J shed 3 bases, and the junction held 6 bases outside the gene matches. This CDR3 spans 12 amino acids. For the CDR3, the DNA is TGCAGCGCAATTGACAGGGACTACGAGCAGTACTTC. Protein product: CSAIDRDYEQYF.

This clone showed up just once. V usage is TRBV28 and J usage is TRBJ1-3; D perhaps matches TRBD1 (5 bases). Looked up from germline, CDR1 is MDHEN and CDR2 is SYDVKM. Trimming pared 4 bases from V and 0 bases from J, leaving 10 bases between. This CDR3 is built from 15 residues. In DNA, the CDR3 is TGTGCCAGCAGTTACGGGGGAAGCTCTGGAAACACCATATATTTT. Encoded protein: CASSYGGSSGNTIYF.

The chain is built from TRBV24-1 and TRBJ2-3; 10 bases map to TRBD2. CDR3 length equals 18 residues. The J segment lost 2 bases and the V segment lost 5 bases, leaving 12 bases of the junction unmatched. Germline loops: CDR1 KGHDR, CDR2 SFDVKD. CDR3 region: CATSGSAGGPRVTDTQYF. In DNA, the CDR3 is TGTGCCACCAGTGGCTCAGCGGGGGGGCCCAGGGTCACAGATACGCAGTATTTT.

The chain is built from TRBV5-1 and TRBJ2-3; no definite D call. With 2 bases removed from V and 0 bases from J, the gap between germline ends came to 7 bases. The CDR3 consists of 14 residues. The V gene's germline CDR1 is SGHRS and CDR2 YFSETQ. Here the CDR3 reads CASSFAGSTDTQYF. The CDR3 region has the DNA TGCGCCAGCAGCTTCGCAGGTAGCACAGATACGCAGTATTTT.

This clone appeared a few times. The CDR3 DNA is TGTGCCAGCAGCGGAGGGGCCCCGAATCAGCCCCAGCATTTT. This translates into CASSGGAPNQPQHF. The chain has TRBV2 and TRBJ1-5; a possible D gene is TRBD1 (5 bases). Germline CDR1 is SNHLY and CDR2 is FYNNEI. V shed 6 bases and J shed 4 bases, with 13 bases lying between them. This CDR3 has 14 amino acids.

The CDR3 bases are TGTGCCCCCCCGGGGATCTATTCACCCCTCCACTTT. Translation: CAPPGIYSPLHF. The chain joins TRBV6-5 to TRBJ1-6, with unresolved D. Trimming removed 11 bases from V and 8 bases from J, with 13 bases in between. The CDR3 contains 12 residues. Per germline, CDR1 MNHEY and CDR2 SVGAGI.

The chain links TRBV5-1 to TRBJ1-1; perhaps TRBD1 as D (6 bases). The CDR3 runs to 13 residues. Germline V CDR1 and CDR2: SGHRS, YFSETQ. Trimming pared 3 bases from V and 5 bases from J, leaving 11 bases between. CDR3 nucleotide sequence: TGCGCCAGCAGCTCGGACAGTTTTACTGAAGCTTTCTTT. Its protein is CASSSDSFTEAFF.

This rearrangement joins TRBV3-1 (or the pseudogene TRBV3-2) to TRBJ2-7; 8 bases line up with TRBD2. Germline V CDR1 and CDR2: LGHDT, YNNKEL (reference sequence). V lost 1 base and J lost 2; bases outside the gene matches: 7. There are 16 residues in the CDR3. CDR3 amino acids: CASSQGLGGAAYEQYF. The CDR3 DNA is TGTGCCAGCAGCCAAGGGCTCGGGGGGGCGGCCTACGAGCAGTACTTC.

The chain is built from TRBV11-2 and TRBJ2-7; 7 nucleotides match TRBD1. The CDR3 is 17 amino acids. Germline V CDR1 and CDR2: SGHAT, FQNNGV. The V segment lost 3 bases and the J segment 1 base; nucleotides outside the gene matches: 12. CDR3 sequence (DNA): TGTGCCAGCAGCTTTTCACCCGGGACAGAGTCTTCCTACGAGCAGTACTTC. Its protein is CASSFSPGTESSYEQYF.

V and J are TRBV10-2 and TRBJ1-6; D is unresolved. Looked up from germline, CDR1 is WSHSY and CDR2 is SAAADI. Trimming shortened V by 6 bases and J by 7 bases, and 16 bases separated the two germline ends. The CDR3 has 15 residues. The CDR3 DNA follows: TGCGCCAGCAGCGTCGATGCGGCCTCAAATTCACCCCTCCACTTT. Protein: CASSVDAASNSPLHF.

The chain uses TRBV6-5 and TRBJ2-3; the match to TRBD2 covers 8 bases. Germline V gene sequence: CDR1 MNHEY, CDR2 SVGAGI. The V segment lost 0 bases and the J segment 0 bases; nucleotides outside the gene matches: 2. The CDR3 is made up of 16 amino acids. This CDR3 reads CASSYSPSGSTDTQYF. In DNA form, the CDR3 reads TGTGCCAGCAGTTACTCTCCTAGCGGGAGCACAGATACGCAGTATTTT.

This rearrangement joins TRBV29-1 to TRBJ2-1; D assignment may be TRBD1 or TRBD2 (10 bases each). The CDR3 contains 23 residues. CDR1 and CDR2 (germline): SQVTM, ANQGSEA. Trimming shortened V by 2 bases and J by 0 bases, and 35 bases separated the two germline ends. The CDR3 DNA reads as TGCAGCGTTGAACCTCGGGGACAGGGGAGTCGGACTAGCGGCTTTCGCTCCTACAATGAGCAGTTCTTC. It yields the protein CSVEPRGQGSRTSGFRSYNEQFF.

The rearrangement joins TRBV30 to TRBJ1-5, with 11 bases matching TRBD1. From germline, CDR1 is GTSNPN and CDR2 SVGIG (reference sequence). Unmatched junction bases numbered 8, after V lost 7 bases and J lost 6 bases. The CDR3 has 14 residues. CDR3 in amino acids: CAFGTGGFGQPQHF. DNA of the CDR3: TGTGCCTTCGGGACAGGGGGATTCGGTCAGCCCCAGCATTTT. Using reference TRBV30 and TRBJ1-5 for the parts outside the CDR3, the full variable domain is SQTIHQWPATLVQPVGSPLSLECTVEGTSNPNLYWYRQAAGRGLQLLFYSVGIGQISSEVPQNLSASRPQDRQFILSSKKLLLSDSGFYLCAFGTGGFGQPQHFGDGTRLSIL.

CDR3 amino acids: CAWDRDLGNTIYF. CDR3 coding DNA: TGTGCCTGGGACAGGGACCTCGGAAACACCATATATTTT. This chain connects TRBV30 to TRBJ1-3; TRBD1 agrees at 7 bases. The germline CDR1 and CDR2 sequences are GTSNPN and SVGIG (reference sequence). The CDR3 runs 13 residues. V shed 5 bases and J 4 bases; nucleotides not matched to a gene: 5.

This clone was counted many times. The V call is TRBV27, the J call TRBJ2-5; 7 nucleotides agree with TRBD1. V dropped 3 bases and J dropped 5; count of bases not matched to a gene: 6. The germline gives CDR1 MNHEY, CDR2 SMNVEV (reference sequence). This CDR3 region has 14 residues. CDR3 sequence: CASSFSGGSETQYF. Here the CDR3 DNA reads TGTGCCAGCAGTTTTTCAGGGGGATCGGAGACCCAGTACTTC.